The 31 T cell receptor beta chains presented below share a single source sample, sequenced in a study of OX40 agonist ivuxolimab in advanced cancers. This table comes from immunoSEQ multiplex PCR, and its TCRdb copy is limited to in-frame clones, with some not included. The data contain under 150,000 clones, 93% of them seen just once; the ten biggest clones take up 1%. The specimen was CD4+ or CD8+ T cells sorted from blood, collected in a trial of the OX40 agonist ivuxolimab. The receptors originated from an adult with an advanced solid tumor such as melanoma, head and neck, liver or kidney cancer.

The rearrangement links TRBV5-5 to TRBJ2-3; D perhaps matches TRBD2 (5 bases). Germline V CDR1 and CDR2: SGHKS, YYEKEE (reference sequence). Trimming removed 4 bases from V and 1 base from J, with 13 bases in between. The CDR3 sequence is 15 residues long. The CDR3 DNA follows: TGTGCCAGCAGCCATAGGGTGGAGGGCACAGATACGCAGTATTTT. Protein product: CASSHRVEGTDTQYF.

This clone has a single count. The chain carries TRBV21-1 and TRBJ1-6; whether TRBD1, the table's D call, matches the DNA was not checked. TRBV21-1 is an annotated pseudogene. CDR3 length equals 20 residues. In DNA, the CDR3 is TGTGCCAGCAGCAAGCCCGGACAGCATCTGGCTTTGATGGATAATTCACCCCTCCACTTT. Amino acid sequence: CASSKPGQHLALMDNSPLHF.

V is TRBV2 and J is TRBJ2-6, with D maybe TRBD2 (5 bases). Trimming removed 4 bases at V and 1 base at J, with 8 bases between. The CDR3 has 15 residues. CDR1 and CDR2 (germline): SNHLY, FYNNEI. The CDR3 region has the DNA TGTGCCAGCAGTGGGGAGATTTCTGGGGCCAACGTCCTGACTTTC. Its translation: CASSGEISGANVLTF.

The CDR3: CASSPTAGVNTEAFF. DNA of the CDR3: TGTGCCAGCTCACCAACGGCAGGGGTGAACACTGAAGCTTTCTTT. This chain joins TRBV18 and TRBJ1-1, with D possibly matching TRBD1 (6 bases). Deletions cut 2 bases from V and 0 bases from J, with 10 bases between. CDR1 is KGHSH and CDR2 is LQKENI in the germline V gene. The CDR3 extends over 15 amino acids.

The chain is built from TRBV7-9 and TRBJ2-1; 11 positions match TRBD2. J gave up 3 bases and V 1 base, and 11 bases lay outside the gene matches. Looked up from germline, CDR1 is SEHNR and CDR2 is FQNEAQ (reference sequence). The CDR3 is made up of 19 amino acids. The CDR3 DNA reads TGTGCCAGCAGCTTAGTGAGGGGACTAGCGGCTAATATCTACAATGAGCAGTTCTTC. Protein sequence: CASSLVRGLAANIYNEQFF.

This chain joins TRBV7-9 and TRBJ2-7, with 9 bases fitting TRBD1. The CDR3 has 15 amino acids. Germline V CDR1 and CDR2: SEHNR, FQNEAQ (reference sequence). V was pared by 4 bases and J by 6 bases, with 10 bases of the junction left unmatched. The CDR3 bases are TGTGCCAGCAGCTCACCGGGACAGGGATCGTTCGAGCAGTACTTC. This translates into CASSSPGQGSFEQYF.

The rearrangement uses TRBV19 and TRBJ2-2; the D gene could be TRBD1 or TRBD2 (5 bases each). The CDR3 totals 14 residues. Per the germline V gene, CDR1 is LNHDA and CDR2 is SQIVND (reference sequence). V lost 3 bases and J 7 bases, leaving 12 bases between the germline ends. CDR3 nucleotides: TGTGCCAGTAGTATCGGGGACCGCCACGGGGAGCTGTTTTTT. Amino acid sequence: CASSIGDRHGELFF.

The rearrangement links TRBV6-6 to TRBJ1-2, with TRBD1 identical over 10 bases. The junction had 6 bases not matched to a gene; V was cut back by 6 bases and J by 2 bases. Germline V CDR1 and CDR2: MNHNY, SVGAGI (reference sequence). The CDR3 loop spans 15 amino acids. DNA for the CDR3: TGTGCCAGCAGAAAGGGGACAGGGGCGAACTATGGCTACACCTTC. It specifies CASRKGTGANYGYTF.

V gene TRBV10-3 combines with J gene TRBJ2-3, with 14 bases identical to TRBD2. Germline V gene data show CDR1 as ENHRY and CDR2 as SYGVKD. This CDR3 region has 19 residues. The trim removed 4 bases at V and 2 bases at J, leaving 11 bases unmatched. The CDR3 region is CAISGRGTSGSTITDTQYF. CDR3 DNA: TGTGCCATCAGTGGGAGAGGGACTAGCGGGAGCACTATCACAGATACGCAGTATTTT.

This clone was observed a single time. The chain joins TRBV6-5 to TRBJ1-2, with D hard to call. CDR3 length equals 14 residues. Trimming removed 2 bases from V and 4 bases from J, with 11 bases in between. Looked up from germline, CDR1 is MNHEY and CDR2 is SVGAGI. The CDR3 reads CASSYTMAAYGYTF. In DNA form, the CDR3 reads TGTGCCAGCAGTTACACGATGGCAGCCTATGGCTACACCTTC.

The gene calls are TRBV4-3 and TRBJ1-1; the match to TRBD1 covers 8 bases. The CDR3 is 13 amino acids. Germline V gene sequence: CDR1 LGHNA, CDR2 YSLEER. The V segment lost 1 base and the J segment 5 bases; nucleotides outside the gene matches: 0. The CDR3 DNA sequence: TGCGCCAGCAGCCAAGGACAGGGGACTGAAGCTTTCTTT. Protein product: CASSQGQGTEAFF.

The chain links TRBV14 to TRBJ2-1, with D possibly being TRBD1 (5 bases). Trimming stripped 4 bases from V and 9 bases from J, with 10 bases between. Germline V gene sequence: CDR1 SGHDN, CDR2 FVKESK. The CDR3 has 12 amino acids. CDR3 sequence (DNA): TGTGCCAGCAGCCTAGTAAGGGGTGAGCAGTTCTTC. Translating gives CASSLVRGEQFF.

The chain uses TRBV5-1 and TRBJ2-3; 8 bases are a match to TRBD2. Germline V gene sequence: CDR1 SGHRS, CDR2 YFSETQ. There are 17 residues in the CDR3. Unmatched junction bases numbered 10, after V lost 0 bases and J lost 4 bases. CDR3 residues: CASSLAGGAGASDTQYF. The CDR3 DNA follows: TGCGCCAGCAGCTTGGCCGGCGGAGCGGGAGCCTCAGATACGCAGTATTTT.

V and J are TRBV7-5 and TRBJ1-2. TRBV7-5 is assigned pseudogene status. The length of the CDR3 is 12 residues. CDR3 in DNA: TGTGCCAGAAGCTTAGACCGGTTTGGCTACACCTTC. It encodes CARSLDRFGYTF.

This chain connects TRBV7-9 to TRBJ2-1; D perhaps matches TRBD2 (6 bases). Germline-derived CDR1 and CDR2 are SEHNR and FQNEAQ (reference sequence). Trimming removed 5 bases at V and 0 bases at J, with 14 bases between. This CDR3 comprises 16 residues. In DNA form, the CDR3 reads TGTGCCAGCAGCGAACTAGCTATCTCCTCCTACAATGAGCAGTTCTTC. Translated: CASSELAISSYNEQFF. Full variable domain (outside the CDR3, taken from reference TRBV7-9 and TRBJ2-1): DTGVSQNPRHKITKRGQNVTFRCDPISEHNRLYWYRQTLGQGPEFLTYFQNEAQLEKSRLLSDRFSAERPKGSFSTLEIQRTEQGDSAMYLCASSELAISSYNEQFFGPGTRLTVL.

DNA of the CDR3: TGTGCCAGCAACCCAAGCCGGGGGCGCACCTACGAGCAGTACTTC. Protein sequence: CASNPSRGRTYEQYF. This rearrangement joins TRBV7-2 to TRBJ2-7; TRBD1 or TRBD2 may be the D gene (6 bases each). Germline assignment: CDR1 SGHTA and CDR2 FQGNSA. The CDR3 loop spans 15 amino acids. The ends were cut back, 7 bases at V and 2 bases at J, with 18 bases in the middle. Filled out from reference TRBV7-2 and TRBJ2-7, the complete variable domain reads GAGVSQSPSNKVTEKGKDVELRCDPISGHTALYWYRQSLGQGLEFLIYFQGNSAPDKSGLPSDRFSAERTGGSVSTLTIQRTQQEDSAVYLCASNPSRGRTYEQYFGPGTRLTVT.

This chain joins TRBV5-1 and TRBJ2-2; D remains ambiguous. V gave up 0 bases and J gave up 2 bases, with 11 bases separating them. CDR3 length equals 16 residues. Germline V gives CDR1 SGHRS, CDR2 YFSETQ. The CDR3 coding sequence is TGCGCCAGCAGCTTGGAGGTCGGCTTAAACACCGGGGAGCTGTTTTTT. This translates into CASSLEVGLNTGELFF. Full variable domain (remainder filled in from reference TRBV5-1 and TRBJ2-2): KAGVTQTPRYLIKTRGQQVTLSCSPISGHRSVSWYQQTPGQGLQFLFEYFSETQRNKGNFPGRFSGRQFSNSRSEMNVSTLELGDSALYLCASSLEVGLNTGELFFGEGSRLTVL.

The chain links TRBV27 to TRBJ1-3; D might be TRBD1 (5 bases). Germline CDR1 and CDR2: MNHEY and SMNVEV (reference sequence). This CDR3 has 14 residues. V dropped 8 bases and J dropped 0 bases, with 11 bases sitting between them. Written as DNA, the CDR3 is TGTGCCAGCCGAGCCGGGGGCTCTGGAAACACCATATATTTT. Residues: CASRAGGSGNTIYF.

The CDR3 reads CASSIGGGGTDTQYF. In nucleotides, the CDR3 is TGTGCCAGTAGTATAGGTGGCGGGGGCACAGATACGCAGTATTTT. The chain employs TRBV19 and TRBJ2-3; D might be TRBD2 (6 bases). The CDR3 extends over 15 amino acids. V dropped 1 base and J dropped 1 base, with 9 bases sitting between them. Germline V gene lookup returns CDR1 LNHDA and CDR2 SQIVND (reference sequence).

CDR3 nucleotide sequence: TGTGCCAGCAGTGTCTCGGGAGCTTATGGCTACACCTTC. Protein sequence: CASSVSGAYGYTF. The chain carries TRBV6-1 and TRBJ1-2; D gene unclear. Germline loops: CDR1 MNHNS, CDR2 SASEGT. The CDR3 covers 13 residues. Trimming cost V 4 bases and J 5 bases, with 11 bases left between them.

The chain has TRBV23-1 and TRBJ1-1; 7 bases agree with TRBD1. TRBV23-1 is identified as an open reading frame with a role that is uncertain. The CDR3 totals 17 residues. After removal of 0 bases from V and 0 bases from J, the junction contained 7 bases not matched to a gene. CDR3: CASSQSVTGRLNTEAFF. In DNA form, the CDR3 reads TGCGCCAGCAGTCAATCGGTGACAGGGCGTTTGAACACTGAAGCTTTCTTT.

CDR3 DNA: TGTGCCACCCTCCGACAGGGGAAGGGGGCCTACACCTTC. This encodes CATLRQGKGAYTF. The chain combines TRBV6-5 with TRBJ1-2, with 8 positions matching TRBD1. The CDR3 is made up of 13 amino acids. CDR1 is MNHEY and CDR2 is SVGAGI in the germline V gene. Trimming took 10 bases from V and 10 from J; bases not matched to a gene: 14.

This clone showed up just a few times. The CDR3 here is CASSAYEQYF. The CDR3 DNA reads TGTGCCAGCAGTGCCTACGAGCAGTACTTC. The chain combines TRBV2 with TRBJ2-7; D is undetermined. Germline assignment: CDR1 SNHLY and CDR2 FYNNEI. The V gene lost 4 bases and the J gene lost 2 bases, with 0 bases spanning the gap. This CDR3 has 10 amino acids.

This clone was seen just once. The gene calls are TRBV6-5 and TRBJ1-6; 8 bases match TRBD1. Trimming removed 5 bases from V and 10 bases from J; junction bases left unmatched: 7. The CDR3 has 14 amino acids. CDR1 is MNHEY, CDR2 SVGAGI, per germline. Here the CDR3 DNA reads TGTGCCAGCAGTCCCGCAGGGGGCAAGTCACCCCTCCACTTT. Its protein is CASSPAGGKSPLHF.

The rearrangement links TRBV10-3 to TRBJ2-6; the match to TRBD2 covers 8 bases. V lost 5 bases and J lost 1; bases outside the gene matches: 4. There are 16 residues in the CDR3. CDR1 and CDR2 from the germline V gene are ENHRY and SYGVKD. This CDR3 is CAISLAGRSGANVLTF. The DNA for the CDR3 is TGTGCCATCAGTTTAGCGGGGAGGTCTGGGGCCAACGTCCTGACTTTC.

This clone has a single count. The chain has TRBV6-4 and TRBJ1-1; 7 nucleotides align to TRBD1. CDR1 and CDR2 from the germline V gene are MRHNA and SNTAGT. V trimming: 6 bases; J trimming: 0 bases; junction bases outside the gene matches: 4. The CDR3 is 14 amino acids. The CDR3 spells CASRPDRLNTEAFF. The DNA of the CDR3 is TGTGCCAGCAGACCGGACAGGTTGAACACTGAAGCTTTCTTT.

The chain couples TRBV4-3 to TRBJ2-3; 9 positions match TRBD1. The V gene end was trimmed by 2 bases and the J gene end by 4 bases; junction bases not matched to a gene: 4. This CDR3 has 15 residues. In germline, CDR1 is LGHNA, CDR2 YSLEER. DNA for the CDR3: TGCGCCAGCAGCCAACCCGGACAGGGGTCAGATACGCAGTATTTT. This sequence encodes CASSQPGQGSDTQYF.

Note on this clone: Other nucleotide sequences in the sample specify the same CDR3. The V and J genes are TRBV5-6 and TRBJ2-7; TRBD1 agrees at 11 bases. Unmatched junction bases numbered 6, after V lost 3 bases and J lost 4 bases. Germline CDR1 and CDR2: SGHDT and YYEEEE. The CDR3 loop spans 15 amino acids. CDR3 sequence: CASSWRDRGWYEQYF. CDR3 DNA: TGTGCCAGCAGCTGGCGGGACAGGGGGTGGTACGAGCAGTACTTC.

The CDR3 sequence: CSVEVVGVNEQFF. CDR3 DNA: TGCAGCGTTGAAGTAGTGGGGGTCAATGAGCAGTTCTTC. The chain is built from TRBV29-1 and TRBJ2-1; D tentatively fits TRBD1 or TRBD2 (5 bases each). The CDR3 is 13 residues long. V lost 1 base and J 6 bases, leaving 10 bases between the germline ends. Germline CDR1 and CDR2: SQVTM and ANQGSEA.

J is TRBJ1-1 and V is TRBV6-6; D is possibly TRBD1 (5 bases). The CDR3 contains 13 residues. V gave up 6 bases and J gave up 4 bases, with 12 bases separating them. The V gene's germline CDR1 is MNHNY and CDR2 SVGAGI (reference sequence). CDR3 in DNA: TGTGCCAGCAGCCTGGGGGGGGTCACTGAAGCTTTCTTT. This gives the protein CASSLGGVTEAFF.

This chain links TRBV5-1 with TRBJ1-3; D possibly corresponds to TRBD1 (6 bases). V lost 2 bases to trimming and J lost 0 bases, with 12 bases between them. CDR3 length equals 16 residues. CDR1 is SGHRS and CDR2 is YFSETQ in the germline V gene. The DNA of the CDR3 is TGCGCCAGCAGCTTACAGGGTTTAAACTCTGGAAACACCATATATTTT. Translating it yields CASSLQGLNSGNTIYF.